This T cell receptor (beta chain) originates from a study of T cells after yellow fever vaccination. Whole-study context: Fractions of limited cellularity were prepared by means of SMART-Seq v4 Ultra Low Input. Study observations and caveats: Booster sampling recovered most clones from primary vaccination (around 97% CD4, around 88% CD8). The secondary T-cell response peaked on day 5, not day 15, but was weaker.

Researchers made TCR cDNA using 5'RACE template switching, and this step added a universal primer site and UMIs. Each CDR3 protein gets one entry after TCRdb re-called the 5' RACE reads with MiXCR. Of 120,000 or so distinct CDR3 sequences listed, around 15% are singletons. As for this clonotype: Its specificity is not known.

Looked up from germline, CDR1 is MNHEY and CDR2 is SMNVEV (reference sequence). The CDR3 totals 14 residues. V lost 2 bases to trimming and J lost 3 bases, with 10 bases between them. The source material was CD8+ T cells sorted from PBMCs, sampled 5 days after the yellow fever booster vaccination. The chain is built from TRBV27 and TRBJ1-1; D is ambiguous. The sequence came from a man younger than 30 who received the YFV17D yellow fever vaccine. The CDR3 bases are TGTGCCAGCAGTTTAGGTCCGGGGTACACTGAAGCTTTCTTT. Amino acid sequence: CASSLGPGYTEAFF.